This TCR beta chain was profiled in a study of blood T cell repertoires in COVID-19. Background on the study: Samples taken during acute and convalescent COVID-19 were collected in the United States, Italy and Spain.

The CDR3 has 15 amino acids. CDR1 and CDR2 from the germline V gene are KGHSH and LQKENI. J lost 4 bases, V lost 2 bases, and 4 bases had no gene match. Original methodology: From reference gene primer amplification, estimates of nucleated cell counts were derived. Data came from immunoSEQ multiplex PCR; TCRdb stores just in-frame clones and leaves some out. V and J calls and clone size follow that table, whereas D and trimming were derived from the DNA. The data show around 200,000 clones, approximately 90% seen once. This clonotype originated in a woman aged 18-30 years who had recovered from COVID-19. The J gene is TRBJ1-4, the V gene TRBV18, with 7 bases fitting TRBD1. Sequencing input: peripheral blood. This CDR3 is CASSPSGQSNEKLFF. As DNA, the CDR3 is TGTGCCAGCTCACCATCGGGACAGAGTAATGAAAAACTGTTTTTT.